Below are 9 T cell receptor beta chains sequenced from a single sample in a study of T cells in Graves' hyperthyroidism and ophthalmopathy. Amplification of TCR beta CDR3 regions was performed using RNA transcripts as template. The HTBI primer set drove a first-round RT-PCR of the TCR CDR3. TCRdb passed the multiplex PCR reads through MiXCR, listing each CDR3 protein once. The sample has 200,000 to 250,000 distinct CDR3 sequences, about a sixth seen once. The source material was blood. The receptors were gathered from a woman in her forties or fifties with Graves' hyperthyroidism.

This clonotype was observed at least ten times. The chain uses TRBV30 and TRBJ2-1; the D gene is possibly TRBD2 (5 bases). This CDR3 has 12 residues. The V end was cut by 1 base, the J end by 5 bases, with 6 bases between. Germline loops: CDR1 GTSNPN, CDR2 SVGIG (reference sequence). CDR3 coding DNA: TGTGCCTGGAGTGGAGGGAACAATGAGCAGTTCTTC. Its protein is CAWSGGNNEQFF.

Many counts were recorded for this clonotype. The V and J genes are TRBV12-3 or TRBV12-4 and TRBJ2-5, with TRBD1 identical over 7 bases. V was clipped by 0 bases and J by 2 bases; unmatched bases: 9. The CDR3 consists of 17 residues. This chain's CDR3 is CASSLARQGMSQETQYF. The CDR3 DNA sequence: TGTGCCAGCAGTTTAGCGCGACAGGGTATGAGTCAAGAGACCCAGTACTTC.

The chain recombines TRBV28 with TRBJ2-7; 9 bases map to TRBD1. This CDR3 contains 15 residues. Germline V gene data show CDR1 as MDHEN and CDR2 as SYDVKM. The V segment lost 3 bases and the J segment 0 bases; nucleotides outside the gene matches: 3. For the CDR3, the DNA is TGTGCCAGCAGTTTGGACAGGGGATTCTCCTACGAGCAGTACTTC. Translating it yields CASSLDRGFSYEQYF.

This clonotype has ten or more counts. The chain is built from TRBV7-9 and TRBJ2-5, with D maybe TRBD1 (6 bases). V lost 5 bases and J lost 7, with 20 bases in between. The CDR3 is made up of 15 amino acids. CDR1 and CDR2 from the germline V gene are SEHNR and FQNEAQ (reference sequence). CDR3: CASSPQGGKEVTQYF. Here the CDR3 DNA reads TGTGCCAGCAGCCCACAGGGTGGCAAGGAGGTGACCCAGTACTTC. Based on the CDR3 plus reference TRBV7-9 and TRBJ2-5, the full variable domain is DTGVSQNPRHKITKRGQNVTFRCDPISEHNRLYWYRQTLGQGPEFLTYFQNEAQLEKSRLLSDRFSAERPKGSFSTLEIQRTEQGDSAMYLCASSPQGGKEVTQYFGPGTRLLVL.

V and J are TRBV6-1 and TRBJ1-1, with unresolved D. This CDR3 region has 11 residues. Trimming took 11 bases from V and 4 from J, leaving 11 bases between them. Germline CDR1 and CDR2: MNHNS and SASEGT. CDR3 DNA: TGTGCCGCCATTCGGACCACTGAAGCTTTCTTT. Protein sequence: CAAIRTTEAFF.

CDR3 DNA sequence: TGCAGTGCAGATCCAGCGGGCATCGCGAACACCGGGGAGCTGTTTTTT. Its protein product is CSADPAGIANTGELFF. V and J are TRBV20-1 and TRBJ2-2; weak D call: TRBD2 (6 bases). This CDR3 comprises 16 residues. Deletions cut 6 bases from V and 0 bases from J, with 17 bases between. CDR1 and CDR2 (germline): DFQATT, SNEGSKA (reference sequence).

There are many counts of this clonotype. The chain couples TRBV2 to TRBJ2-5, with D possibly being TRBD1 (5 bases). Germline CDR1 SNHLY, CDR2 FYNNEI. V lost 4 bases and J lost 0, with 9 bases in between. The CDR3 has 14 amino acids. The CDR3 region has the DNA TGTGCCAGCAGTGCAGACAGATACCAAGAGACCCAGTACTTC. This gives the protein CASSADRYQETQYF. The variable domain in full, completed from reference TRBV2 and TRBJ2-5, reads EPEVTQTPSHQVTQMGQEVILRCVPISNHLYFYWYRQILGQKVEFLVSFYNNEISEKSEIFDDQFSVERPDGSNFTLKIRSTKLEDSAMYFCASSADRYQETQYFGPGTRLLVL.

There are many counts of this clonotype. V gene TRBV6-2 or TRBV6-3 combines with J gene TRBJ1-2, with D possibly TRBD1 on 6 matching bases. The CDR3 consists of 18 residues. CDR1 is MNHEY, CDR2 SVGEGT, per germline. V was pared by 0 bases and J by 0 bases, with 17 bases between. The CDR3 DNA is TGTGCCAGCAGTTACTCGAAGCGACAGGTTTTCGCTAACTATGGCTACACCTTC. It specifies CASSYSKRQVFANYGYTF.

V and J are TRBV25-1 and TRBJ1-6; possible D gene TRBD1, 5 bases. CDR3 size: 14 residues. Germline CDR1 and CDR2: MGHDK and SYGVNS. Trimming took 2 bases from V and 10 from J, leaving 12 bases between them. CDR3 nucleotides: TGTGCCAGCAGTGAAGTGGGGCGTTTCTCACCCCTCCACTTT. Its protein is CASSEVGRFSPLHF.